This T cell receptor (beta chain) was identified during a study of tumor-infiltrating lymphocytes in primary liver carcinoma. Study-wide background: Stage T1-T3 N0M0 tumors spanned about 4 to 11 cm. General study results and limits: Researchers did not compare CD4+ and CD8+ repertoires, as samples were bulk unsorted. Tumor top-250-clone fractions significantly exceeded those of blood (p = 0.039).

Blood RNA originated from unsorted whole blood, with germline DNA additionally extracted. Chronic HBV infection was present in the patients, who were treatment-naive. Note on this clonotype: The antigen is not known. Germline and junction disagree at one end, which may indicate a read error.

Reverse transcription of 500 to 650 ng total RNA with a constant-region primer produced TCR beta cDNA. Employing slightly modified ARM-PCR, three nested multiplex PCR rounds were run, and these gave rise to the TCR beta libraries. TRBV1-TRBV30 forward and Cbeta reverse primers drove the first two roughly 11-cycle rounds. TCRdb ran MiXCR on the multiplex PCR reads and lists one entry per CDR3 protein. Seen here are fewer than 400,000 distinct CDR3 sequences, approximately 58% observed once, and the top ten hold 17%. Germline-derived CDR1 and CDR2 are SQVTM and ANQGSEA. This CDR3 comprises 12 residues.

The V gene is TRBV29-1, the J gene TRBJ2-5; a weak D match, TRBD1 (5 bases). The sample was peripheral blood. The sequence came from a woman aged 30 to 39 with primary liver carcinoma and hepatitis B virus infection. CDR3 sequence (DNA): TGCGGCGTTGAGTGGGGCGGTGAGACCCAGTACTTT. Amino acids: CGVEWGGETQYF.